These T cell receptor beta chains were read from a single sample in a study of blood T cell repertoires in COVID-19. Sequenced by immunoSEQ multiplex PCR; TCRdb stores in-frame clones only, minus some. In the table there are more than 130,000 clones, less than 85% of which are singletons. What was sequenced was peripheral blood. Source of these receptors: an elderly woman in a cohort sampled during active or convalescent COVID-19. CDR3s include the opening cysteine and the closing phenylalanine or tryptophan.

J | V | CDR3
TRBJ2-3 | TRBV7-3 | CASSLERTDTQYF
TRBJ1-2 | TRBV7-9 | CASSLRVNYGYTF
TRBJ2-5 | TRBV9 | CASSGGAQETQYF
TRBJ2-1 | TRBV7-9 | CASSFGGRGRRNEQFF
TRBJ1-5 | TRBV12-3/TRBV12-4 | CASSLTRDQPQHF
TRBJ2-3 | TRBV4-1 | CASSQAPQIYTDTQYF
TRBJ1-4 | TRBV12-3/TRBV12-4 | CASSWDRNEKLFF
TRBJ2-2 | TRBV6-2/TRBV6-3 | CASSIGLAGGTGELFF
TRBJ1-4 | TRBV19 | CASSPDDRVEKLFF
TRBJ1-2 | TRBV20-1 | CSARPSLGYTF
TRBJ2-7 | TRBV2 | CAIPDRASPYEQYF
TRBJ1-1 | TRBV6-1 | CASSEGQRTEAFF
TRBJ1-6 | TRBV7-8 | CASSLRDWLFSPLHF
TRBJ2-3 | TRBV2 | CASRVGAYTDTQYF
TRBJ1-2 | TRBV5-1 | CASSLGTGDGYTF
TRBJ1-3 | TRBV7-9 | CASSLAASERNTIYF
TRBJ1-1 | TRBV7-2 | CASQVRMMNTEAFF
TRBJ2-6 | TRBV3-1/TRBV3-2 | CASSPRTGVGANVLTF
TRBJ1-1 | TRBV18 | CASSLGQPKPEAFF
TRBJ1-2 | TRBV5-5 | CASSLVAQEGYTF
TRBJ1-1 | TRBV9 | CASSATGAMNTEAFF
TRBJ1-4 | TRBV27 | CASSLSGRRKGNEKLFF
TRBJ2-2 | TRBV18 | CASSPRTGNTGELFF
TRBJ2-7 | TRBV19 | CASRYSTRSGYEQYF
TRBJ1-2 | TRBV3-1/TRBV3-2 | CASSQVWTGGNYGYTF
TRBJ1-2 | TRBV19 | CASSLKQGLNYGYTF
TRBJ2-2 | TRBV6-5 | CASSRQGRGTGELFF
TRBJ2-7 | TRBV5-1 | CASSLGTSGLYEQYF
TRBJ2-4 | TRBV28 | CASRLGTRRQYF
TRBJ2-1 | TRBV3-1/TRBV3-2 | CASSQDTGVNEQFF
TRBJ2-5 | TRBV3-1/TRBV3-2 | CASSQGARETQYF
TRBJ1-2 | TRBV7-2 | CASSDGQGINYGYTF
TRBJ1-2 | TRBV6-4 | CASRDPGRDGYTF
TRBJ1-1 | TRBV5-1 | CASSLVGRRTEAFF
TRBJ1-6 | TRBV5-6 | CASSLGQGAKNSPLHF
TRBJ1-4 | TRBV4-1 | CASSRKGLEGDEKLFF
TRBJ2-7 | TRBV6-5 | CASSSGTSRYEQYF
TRBJ2-3 | TRBV12-5 | CASASGTGETDTQYF
TRBJ1-2 | TRBV5-6 | CASSRTGGAEGYTF
TRBJ1-5 | TRBV6-5 | CASRGQGRNQPQHF
TRBJ1-2 | TRBV29-1 | CSETSGELNYGYTF
TRBJ2-4 | TRBV18 | CASSPPPTGPINQNIQYF
TRBJ1-1 | TRBV5-4 | CASSPTAPRGTEAFF
TRBJ1-1 | TRBV5-1 | CASSLVVGGDTEAFF